This passage covers 18 T cell receptor beta chains from one sample sequenced in a study of T cell responses to AZD1222 COVID-19 vaccine. Sequencing was performed with immunoSEQ multiplex PCR; in TCRdb, only in-frame clones are kept and a portion is missing. The sample carries approximately 100,000 clones, approximately 90% recorded once. This sample comprised peripheral blood, obtained on day 0 of AZD1222 vaccination. These receptors came from an adult in good health.

The chain links TRBV19 to TRBJ2-7; no clear D gene. The V gene's germline CDR1 is LNHDA and CDR2 SQIVND (reference sequence). V was clipped by 3 bases and J by 0 bases, with 9 bases between them. The CDR3 is 14 residues long. CDR3 bases: TGTGCCAGTAGTATTAGTCAAACCTCCTACGAGCAGTACTTC. Translating it yields CASSISQTSYEQYF.

V gene TRBV7-2 combines with J gene TRBJ1-1; possible D gene TRBD1, 6 bases. Germline V gene lookup returns CDR1 SGHTA and CDR2 FQGNSA. With 5 bases removed from V and 0 bases from J, the gap between germline ends came to 19 bases. The CDR3 contains 17 residues. DNA of the CDR3: TGTGCCAGCAGCCCAGAGGGGGGGCCATACTTGAACACTGAAGCTTTCTTT. Translation: CASSPEGGPYLNTEAFF.

This chain connects TRBV29-1 to TRBJ2-2; TRBD2 matches at 10 bases. CDR1 is SQVTM and CDR2 is ANQGSEA in the germline V gene. This CDR3 spans 13 amino acids. The V and J ends lost 7 bases and 7 bases, in that order; junction bases with no gene match: 6. The CDR3 sequence is CSAGTSVGGELFF. CDR3 bases: TGCAGCGCTGGGACTAGCGTAGGCGGGGAGCTGTTTTTT.

The chain uses TRBV11-3 and TRBJ1-1; D possibly corresponds to TRBD1 (5 bases). The CDR3 runs 17 residues. V lost 1 base, J lost 1 base, and 16 bases lay in between. Germline V gives CDR1 SGHNT, CDR2 YENEEA. The CDR3 spells CASSLAITGPENTEAFF. CDR3 bases: TGTGCCAGCAGCTTAGCCATAACAGGACCCGAGAACACTGAAGCTTTCTTT. The full variable domain, its missing parts supplied by reference TRBV11-3 and TRBJ1-1, is EAGVVQSPRYKIIEKKQPVAFWCNPISGHNTLYWYLQNLGQGPELLIRYENEEAVDDSQLPKDRFSAERLKGVDSTLKIQPAELGDSAVYLCASSLAITGPENTEAFFGQGTRLTVV.

The chain uses TRBV7-8 and TRBJ2-2; 11 nucleotides match TRBD1. V was pared by 5 bases and J by 7 bases, with 9 bases of the junction left unmatched. This CDR3 is built from 16 residues. Germline V CDR1 and CDR2: SGHVS, FQNEAQ. CDR3 residues: CASSHRDRGLGGELFF. The DNA for the CDR3 is TGTGCCAGCAGCCATAGGGACAGGGGGTTGGGCGGGGAGCTGTTTTTT.

This rearrangement joins TRBV18 to TRBJ1-1; no reliable D call. In germline, CDR1 is KGHSH, CDR2 LQKENI. The CDR3 runs to 16 residues. Trimming removed 3 bases from V and 0 bases from J, with 14 bases in between. CDR3 DNA: TGTGCCAGCTCACCTCTCGGGTCGGGTGTGAACACTGAAGCTTTCTTT. This codes for CASSPLGSGVNTEAFF.

The V gene is TRBV18, the J gene TRBJ2-7, with D possibly TRBD2 on 6 matching bases. V was shortened by 2 bases and J by 7 bases, with 18 bases between the two germline ends. The CDR3 extends over 15 amino acids. Germline-derived CDR1 and CDR2 are KGHSH and LQKENI. CDR3 DNA sequence: TGTGCCAGCTCACCAACTCGCGGGGATCATGGAGAGCAGTACTTC. Amino acids: CASSPTRGDHGEQYF. Together with reference TRBV18 and TRBJ2-7, the CDR3 gives the full variable domain: NAGVMQNPRHLVRRRGQEARLRCSPMKGHSHVYWYRQLPEEGLKFMVYLQKENIIDESGMPKERFSAEFPKEGPSILRIQQVVRGDSAAYFCASSPTRGDHGEQYFGPGTRLTVT.

This clone showed up just once. V usage is TRBV27 and J usage is TRBJ2-3; 11 bases map to TRBD2. The V gene end was trimmed by 3 bases and the J gene end by 5 bases; junction bases not matched to a gene: 7. Looked up from germline, CDR1 is MNHEY and CDR2 is SMNVEV (reference sequence). There are 16 residues in the CDR3. CDR3 bases: TGTGCCAGCAGTTTCTTAGCGGGGGGGCGTCAAGATACGCAGTATTTT. It is translated as CASSFLAGGRQDTQYF.

This clone has more than one count but fewer than ten. The chain employs TRBV7-9 and TRBJ1-6; 10 nucleotides agree with TRBD1. The CDR3 length is 14 residues. V lost 11 bases, J lost 10 bases, and 11 bases stayed unmatched. The V gene's germline CDR1 is SEHNR and CDR2 FQNEAQ (reference sequence). CDR3 region: CASGRTGGDSPLHF. The CDR3 region has the DNA TGTGCCTCCGGGAGGACAGGGGGAGACTCACCCCTCCACTTT.

The rearrangement uses TRBV9 and TRBJ1-2; no clear D. The CDR3 is 14 amino acids. CDR1 is SGDLS, CDR2 YYNGEE, per germline. V was pared by 4 bases and J by 8 bases, with 18 bases between. The CDR3 DNA reads TGTGCCAGCAGCTCCCGGGCTGGCCCCGGGGGCTACACCTTC. This translates into CASSSRAGPGGYTF. Full variable domain (remainder filled in from reference TRBV9 and TRBJ1-2): DSGVTQTPKHLITATGQRVTLRCSPRSGDLSVYWYQQSLDQGLQFLIQYYNGEERAKGNILERFSAQQFPDLHSELNLSSLELGDSALYFCASSSRAGPGGYTFGSGTRLTVV.

This clone was counted a few times. The chain uses TRBV6-5 and TRBJ2-7, with a weak D call TRBD2 (5 bases). The CDR3 has 13 amino acids. Per germline, CDR1 MNHEY and CDR2 SVGAGI. V was cut by 8 bases and J by 2 bases, with 13 bases left in between. The CDR3 region has the DNA TGTGCCAGCCGAGGGCCCTCCGCCTACGAGCAGTACTTC. Translating it yields CASRGPSAYEQYF.

Details on this clone: Other DNA sequences from this sample encode an identical CDR3 as well. This sequence joins TRBV11-2 and TRBJ2-7; TRBD1 is a possible D gene (6 bases). The germline V and J ends were trimmed by 1 base and 4 bases, with 8 bases remaining between them. There are 13 residues in the CDR3. Per germline, CDR1 SGHAT and CDR2 FQNNGV. As DNA, the CDR3 is TGTGCCAGCAGCTTAGGGACAGCATACGAGCAGTACTTC. As protein: CASSLGTAYEQYF.

The chain employs TRBV27 and TRBJ2-2; 12 bases align to TRBD1. Trimming removed 10 bases from V and 4 bases from J; junction bases left unmatched: 4. From germline, CDR1 is MNHEY and CDR2 SMNVEV (reference sequence). The CDR3 runs 14 residues. This CDR3 reads CATGDRGRTGELFF. The CDR3 nucleotides are TGTGCCACCGGGGACAGGGGGCGCACCGGGGAGCTGTTTTTT.

The V gene is TRBV19, the J gene TRBJ2-2; 16 bases map to TRBD2. The CDR3 is made up of 18 amino acids. Germline V gene sequence: CDR1 LNHDA, CDR2 SQIVND (reference sequence). V was clipped by 5 bases and J by 5 bases; unmatched bases: 8. The CDR3, as DNA: TGTGCCAGTAGTCCGGGACTAGCGGGGGGGCTGAGGACCGGGGAGCTGTTTTTT. Encoded protein: CASSPGLAGGLRTGELFF.

The genes are TRBV18 and TRBJ2-3; the match to TRBD2 covers 10 bases. The trim removed 2 bases at V and 2 bases at J, leaving 4 bases unmatched. This CDR3 region has 16 residues. The V gene's germline CDR1 is KGHSH and CDR2 LQKENI. The CDR3 coding sequence is TGTGCCAGCTCACCATTAGCGGGGGGCCTCACAGATACGCAGTATTTT. This sequence encodes CASSPLAGGLTDTQYF. The full variable domain, rest sourced from reference TRBV18 and TRBJ2-3, is NAGVMQNPRHLVRRRGQEARLRCSPMKGHSHVYWYRQLPEEGLKFMVYLQKENIIDESGMPKERFSAEFPKEGPSILRIQQVVRGDSAAYFCASSPLAGGLTDTQYFGPGTRLTVL.

The CDR3 loop is CASSLGSSGYTF. In DNA form, the CDR3 reads TGTGCCAGCAGTTTAGGATCCTCTGGCTACACCTTC. The chain uses TRBV28 and TRBJ1-2; the D is unclear. This CDR3 contains 12 residues. V was trimmed by 2 bases and J by 7 bases, leaving 8 bases between them. Per germline, CDR1 MDHEN and CDR2 SYDVKM.

This clone was seen just once. The chain links TRBV18 to TRBJ1-1; D is undetermined. Germline CDR1 is KGHSH and CDR2 is LQKENI. This CDR3 spans 13 amino acids. V was trimmed by 0 bases and J by 1 base, leaving 3 bases between them. The CDR3 DNA reads as TGTGCCAGCTCACCACCCAGGAACACTGAAGCTTTCTTT. Its protein is CASSPPRNTEAFF.

The J gene is TRBJ1-4, the V gene TRBV19, with 7 bases identical to TRBD1. The junction had 12 bases not matched to a gene; V was cut back by 5 bases and J by 6 bases. The CDR3 has 16 amino acids. The germline gives CDR1 LNHDA, CDR2 SQIVND (reference sequence). The CDR3 is CASSPPWTGSDEKLFF. The CDR3, as DNA: TGTGCCAGTAGTCCCCCCTGGACAGGTTCGGATGAAAAACTGTTTTTT.